The subject of this entry is one TCR beta chain. This clonotype has only a few counts. The clone's antigen remains unknown. The sample holds no much larger clone one base away, and base qualities are not on file. This record belongs to a study of blood T cells in healthy people across ages (dated by TCRdb to between 2015 and 2016). As for the study more broadly: In model experiments, template switching captured about one uniquely barcoded TCR beta cDNA molecule for every two T cells. Two additional independent replicas of 1 million unique cDNA reads from the same blood draw were analyzed for two donors (one aged 18 to 30 and one aged 80 or older). Using deep sequencing normalized with unique cDNA molecular identifiers, the study measured how TCR beta repertoire diversity changes with age. Four age groups were formed from the donors: young (average 16 years), middle-aged (approximately 40), aged (approximately 60) and long-lived (about 75).

Receptor amplification or capture employed 5' RACE. The sequencer was an Illumina HiSeq 2500. The second PCR ran for about 6 to 11 cycles and used a J-beta primer mix along with a sample-barcoded 5' primer. A template-switch 5' adaptor carrying 12 random nucleotides introduced a unique molecular identifier onto each TCR beta cDNA molecule. Each sample yielded at least 3 million CDR3-containing paired-end reads. First-strand cDNA synthesis was performed from all RNA using the Mint cDNA synthesis kit, with priming by a TRBC-specific oligonucleotide. Following uracil-DNA glycosylase treatment, a first 18-cycle PCR with universal primers M1SS and BC2_uni_R was performed on all cDNA. The authors processed their data as follows. Normalization of each sample was performed by random selection of 1 million high-quality reads, each carrying a distinct molecular identifier. Instead of being binned into consensus sequences, reads with shared molecular identifiers were discarded. CDR3 identification, clonotype clustering and error correction used MiTCR with a Q25 quality threshold and the strictest error-elimination algorithm. A nonparametric unseen species model with Euler transformation was used to estimate lower-bound total TCR beta diversity. The public reads were quality trimmed at Q25 with fastp and then assembled into clones with MiXCR by TCRdb, keeping productive beta chains. Identical CDR3 proteins give one entry, which carries the most common genes and DNA. The V and J calls and clone size come from TCRdb's table, not from the authors' own analysis. The sample table holds 800,000 to 950,000 distinct CDR3 sequences, of which around 29% were seen once. The ten top clones hold approximately 10% of the sample.

Points the paper makes about the study in general: Because the CMV infection status of the donors was unknown, age-related changes in expanded clonotypes may potentially have been confounded. Compared with the aged group, the long-lived group had more naive CD4+ T cells, fewer expanded clones and increased TCR diversity, a pattern suggesting age selection. Because profiling used bulk unsorted PBMCs, naive and antigen-experienced compartments could not be compared conclusively. Observed TCR beta diversity correlated strongly with the percentage of naive T cells measured by flow cytometry. As age increased, observed TCR beta diversity per million T cells dropped in a roughly linear way, and a significant reduction was already evident by age roughly 40. Estimates of total diversity from one million sequenced T cells were regarded as lower bounds and underestimates.

Trimming costs V 6 bases and J 12 bases, and their ends lie 20 bases apart. From its cysteine to its phenylalanine, the CDR3 spans 12 amino acids. Just CDR3 DNA is preserved here, 36 bases in frame from base 1. CDR1 and CDR2 are drawn from the germline V gene (reference sequence): DFQATT, SNEGSKA. The 39 donors, aged about 6 to 95 years, were systemically healthy Caucasian individuals from Russia. Each donor gave 9 to 10 milliliters of peripheral blood, collected into EDTA-treated Vacutainer tubes. Ficoll-Paque density-gradient centrifugation was used to isolate PBMCs, with at least 7 million per sample. Trizol reagent was used to extract total RNA from PBMCs, with at least 6 micrograms per sample. Naive CD45RAhigh/CD27high T cell percentages were measured by flow cytometry on a PBMC aliquot from every donor. The sample was also reused in another study, on T cells of mothers and their children. The second study, in turn, reports: Donors were nine systemically healthy Caucasian individuals: three mothers and their six children. cDNA synthesis used all of the extracted RNA, with roughly 1.5 ug of RNA in each 15 ul reaction. In the second PCR, sample barcodes and 2-4 random nucleotides were introduced via the M1S primer. Each mother yielded over 9 million TCR beta CDR3 reads and each child 2.5 million to 3 million reads. Thymic selection similarly shapes TCR recombination output in related and unrelated pairs, with minor effect from inherited differences. Normalized repertoire overlap was always slightly but never significantly higher in related than unrelated mother-child pairs. No persistent microchimeric T cell clones were detected, at a sensitivity of approximately 90 clones per million clonotypes. In the study, deep NGS was used to compare the TCR beta repertoires of mothers and children, and features distinguishing related mother-child pairs from unrelated individuals were sought. On average, the children were approximately 11 +/- 4 years old, while the mothers were about 38 +/- 4 years old. After adapters were ligated using NEBNext reagents, the libraries underwent 100+100 nt paired-end sequencing on an Illumina HiSeq 2000. To avoid cross-contamination, the mother libraries and the child libraries were prepared a month apart and sequenced in separate runs. For each donor, somewhere between about 500,000 and 2,000,000 distinct TCR beta clonotypes were identified. Naive TCR beta clonotypes were estimated from low-frequency clonotypes matched to each donor's FACS-determined naive share, without sorting.

The chain uses TRBV20-1 and TRBJ2-5; the best D guess is TRBD2, with 5 bases matching. The TCR comes from a woman aged 40 to 50 in good health. The material sequenced was blood. The nucleotide sequence is given as TGCAGTGCCAAGGAATTGACCGCGGAGGAGTACTTC. Its amino acids are CSAKELTAEEYF.